This T cell receptor beta chain came from a study of vaccination and CD4 T cells after COVID-19. Treatment: approximately 9-day PBMC culture with coronavirus spike peptide pools or control peptides (ViraFEST assay). Investigators obtained the unexposed donor's CD4+ T cells before the COVID-19 pandemic (2011-2018). An Oncomine TCR Beta short-read assay was used to sequence the DNA from cultured CD4+ T cells. TCRdb reprocessed the PCR reads with MiXCR, giving one entry per CDR3 protein. The sample lists several thousand distinct CDR3 sequences; around half were seen once. Notes on this clonotype: Its antigen remains unidentified.

CDR3 length: 13 residues. The germline CDR1 and CDR2 sequences are DFQATT and SNEGSKA (reference sequence). Trimming stripped 2 bases from V and 3 bases from J, with 11 bases between. Sequences were obtained from CD4+ T cells from blood, cultured in vitro. The rearrangement links TRBV20-1 to TRBJ2-7; D not certain. The TCR was taken from a human donor in good health. CDR3 coding DNA: TGCAGTGCTAGATCCGGGCTTCGCTACGAGCAGTACTTC. It specifies CSARSGLRYEQYF.